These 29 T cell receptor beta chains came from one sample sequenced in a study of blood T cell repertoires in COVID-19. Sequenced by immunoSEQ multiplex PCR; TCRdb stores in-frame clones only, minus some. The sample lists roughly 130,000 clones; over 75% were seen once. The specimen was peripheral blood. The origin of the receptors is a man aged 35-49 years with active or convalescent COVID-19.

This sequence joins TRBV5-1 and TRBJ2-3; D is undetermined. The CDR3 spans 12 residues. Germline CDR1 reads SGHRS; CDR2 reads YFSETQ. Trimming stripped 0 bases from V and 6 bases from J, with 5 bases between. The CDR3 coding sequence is TGCGCCAGCAGCTTGGCCGTTGATACGCAGTATTTT. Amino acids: CASSLAVDTQYF.

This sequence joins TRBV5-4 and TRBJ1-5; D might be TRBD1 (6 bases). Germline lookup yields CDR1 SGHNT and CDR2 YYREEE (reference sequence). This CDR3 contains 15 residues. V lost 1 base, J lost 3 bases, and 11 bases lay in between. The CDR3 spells CASSLQQGDNQPQHF. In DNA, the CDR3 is TGTGCCAGCAGCTTGCAACAGGGTGACAATCAGCCCCAGCATTTT. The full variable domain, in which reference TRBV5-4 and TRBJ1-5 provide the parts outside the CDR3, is ETGVTQSPTHLIKTRGQQVTLRCSSQSGHNTVSWYQQALGQGPQFIFQYYREEENGRGNFPPRFSGLQFPNYSSELNVNALELDDSALYLCASSLQQGDNQPQHFGDGTRLSIL.

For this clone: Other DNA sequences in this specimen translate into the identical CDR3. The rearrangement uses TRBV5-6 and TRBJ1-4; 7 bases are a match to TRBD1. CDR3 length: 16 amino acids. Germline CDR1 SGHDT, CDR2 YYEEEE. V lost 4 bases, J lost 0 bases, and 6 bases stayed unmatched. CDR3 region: CASSLGGLSTNEKLFF. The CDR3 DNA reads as TGTGCCAGCAGCCTAGGGGGCCTTTCAACTAATGAAAAACTGTTTTTT. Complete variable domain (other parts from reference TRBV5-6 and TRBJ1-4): DAGVTQSPTHLIKTRGQQVTLRCSPKSGHDTVSWYQQALGQGPQFIFQYYEEEERQRGNFPDRFSGHQFPNYSSELNVNALLLGDSALYLCASSLGGLSTNEKLFFGSGTQLSVL.

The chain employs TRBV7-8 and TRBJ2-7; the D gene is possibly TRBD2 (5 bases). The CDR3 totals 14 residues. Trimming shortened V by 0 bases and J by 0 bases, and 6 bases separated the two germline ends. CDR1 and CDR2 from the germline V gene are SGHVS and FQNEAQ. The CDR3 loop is CASSLASVSYEQYF. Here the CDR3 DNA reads TGTGCCAGCAGCTTAGCTAGCGTCTCCTACGAGCAGTACTTC.

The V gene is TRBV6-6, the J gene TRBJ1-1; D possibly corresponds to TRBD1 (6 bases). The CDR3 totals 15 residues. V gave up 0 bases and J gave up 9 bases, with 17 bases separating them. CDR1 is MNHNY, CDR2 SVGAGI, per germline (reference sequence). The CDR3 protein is CASSYSGAGEGKAFF. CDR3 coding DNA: TGTGCCAGCAGTTACTCGGGGGCAGGGGAGGGGAAAGCTTTCTTT.

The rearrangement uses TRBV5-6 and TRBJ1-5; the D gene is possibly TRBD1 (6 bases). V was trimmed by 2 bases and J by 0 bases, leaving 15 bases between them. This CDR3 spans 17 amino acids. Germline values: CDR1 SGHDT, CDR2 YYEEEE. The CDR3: CASSFSGQSNSNQPQHF. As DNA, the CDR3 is TGTGCCAGCAGCTTCAGTGGACAGTCCAATAGCAATCAGCCCCAGCATTTT.

This CDR3 is CASSQQGQGRASNANTGELFF. The CDR3 nucleotides are TGTGCCAGCAGCCAACAAGGACAGGGAAGGGCCTCAAACGCGAACACCGGGGAGCTGTTTTTT. The chain couples TRBV3-1 (or the pseudogene TRBV3-2) to TRBJ2-2, with TRBD1 matching over 8 bases. V dropped 2 bases and J dropped 0; count of bases not matched to a gene: 17. The CDR3 spans 21 residues. Germline CDR1 is LGHDT and CDR2 is YNNKEL (reference sequence).

The CDR3 region is CASSSRDRYQPQHF. The CDR3 DNA is TGTGCCAGCAGCTCACGGGACAGATATCAGCCCCAGCATTTT. The chain has TRBV7-2 and TRBJ1-5; 7 bases match TRBD1. This CDR3 contains 14 residues. V shed 4 bases and J 5 bases; nucleotides not matched to a gene: 5. CDR1 is SGHTA and CDR2 is FQGNSA in the germline V gene.

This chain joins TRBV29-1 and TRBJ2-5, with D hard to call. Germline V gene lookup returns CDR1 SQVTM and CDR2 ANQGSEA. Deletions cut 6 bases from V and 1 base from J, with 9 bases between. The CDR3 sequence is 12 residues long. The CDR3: CSVLLRQETQYF. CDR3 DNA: TGCAGCGTCCTCCTTCGCCAAGAGACCCAGTACTTC.

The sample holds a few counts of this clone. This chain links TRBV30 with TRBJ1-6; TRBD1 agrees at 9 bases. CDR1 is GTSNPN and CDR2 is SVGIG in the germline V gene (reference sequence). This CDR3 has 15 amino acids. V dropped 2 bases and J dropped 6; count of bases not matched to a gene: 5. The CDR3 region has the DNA TGTGCCTGGAGTCAGCCGGGACAGGGTAATTCACCCCTCCACTTT. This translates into CAWSQPGQGNSPLHF.

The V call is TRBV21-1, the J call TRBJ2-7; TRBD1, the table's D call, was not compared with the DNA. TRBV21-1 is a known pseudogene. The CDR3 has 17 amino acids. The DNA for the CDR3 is TGTGCCAGCAGCAAAATGCCGAAGGACAGGCCCTGCTACGAGCAGTACTTC. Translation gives CASSKMPKDRPCYEQYF.

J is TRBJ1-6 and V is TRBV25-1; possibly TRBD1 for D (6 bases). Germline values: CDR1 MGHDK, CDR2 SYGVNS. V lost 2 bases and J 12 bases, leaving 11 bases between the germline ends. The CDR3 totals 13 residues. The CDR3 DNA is TGTGCCAGCAGTGAAGCAGGGGTCAAACCCCTCCACTTT. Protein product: CASSEAGVKPLHF.

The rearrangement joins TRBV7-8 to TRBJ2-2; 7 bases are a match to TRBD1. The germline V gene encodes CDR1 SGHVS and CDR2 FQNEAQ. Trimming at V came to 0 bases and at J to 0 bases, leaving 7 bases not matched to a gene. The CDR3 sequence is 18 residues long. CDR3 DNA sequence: TGTGCCAGCAGCTTAGCTAGGGGGCCTACCCCGAACACCGGGGAGCTGTTTTTT. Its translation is CASSLARGPTPNTGELFF.

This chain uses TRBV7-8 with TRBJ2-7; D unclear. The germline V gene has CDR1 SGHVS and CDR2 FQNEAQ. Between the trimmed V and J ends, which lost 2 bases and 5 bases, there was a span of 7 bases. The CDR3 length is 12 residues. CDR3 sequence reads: CASSLTTHEQYF. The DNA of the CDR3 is TGTGCCAGCAGCTTAACGACTCACGAGCAGTACTTC.

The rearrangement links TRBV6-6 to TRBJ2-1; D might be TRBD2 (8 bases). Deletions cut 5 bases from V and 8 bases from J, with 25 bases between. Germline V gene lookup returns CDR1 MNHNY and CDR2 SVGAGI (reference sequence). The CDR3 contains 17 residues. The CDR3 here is CASSPGGSAGAQDEQFF. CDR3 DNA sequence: TGTGCCAGCAGTCCAGGGGGGTCAGCGGGGGCCCAGGATGAGCAGTTCTTC.

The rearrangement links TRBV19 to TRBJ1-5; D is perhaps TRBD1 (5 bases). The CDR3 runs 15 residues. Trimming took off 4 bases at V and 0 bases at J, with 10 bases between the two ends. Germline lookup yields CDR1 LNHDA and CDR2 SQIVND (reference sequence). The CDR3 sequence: CASSKQVISNQPQHF. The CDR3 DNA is TGTGCCAGTAGTAAACAGGTGATTAGCAATCAGCCCCAGCATTTT.

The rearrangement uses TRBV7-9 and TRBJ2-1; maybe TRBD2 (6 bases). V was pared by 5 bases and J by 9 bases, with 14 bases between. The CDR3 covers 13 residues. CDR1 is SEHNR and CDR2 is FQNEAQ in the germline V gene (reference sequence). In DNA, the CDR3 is TGTGCCAGCAGCGGACGGGGGTTAGGTGAGCAGTTCTTC. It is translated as CASSGRGLGEQFF.

In DNA, the CDR3 is TGTGCTAGTGGAACGGGACTAGCGGTTTCAAGCTCCTACAATGAGCAGTTCTTC. Translation: CASGTGLAVSSSYNEQFF. The chain joins TRBV12-5 to TRBJ2-1; 11 bases agree with TRBD2. Trimming cost V 6 bases and J 0 bases; bases outside gene matches: 10. The CDR3 loop spans 18 amino acids. The germline V gene encodes CDR1 LGHNT and CDR2 FRNRAP.

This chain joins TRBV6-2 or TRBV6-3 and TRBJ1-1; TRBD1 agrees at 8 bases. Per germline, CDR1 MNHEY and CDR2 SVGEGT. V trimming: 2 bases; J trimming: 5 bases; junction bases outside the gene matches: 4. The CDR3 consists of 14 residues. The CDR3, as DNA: TGTGCCAGCAGTTACGGACAGGGAGGGACTGAAGCTTTCTTT. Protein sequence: CASSYGQGGTEAFF.

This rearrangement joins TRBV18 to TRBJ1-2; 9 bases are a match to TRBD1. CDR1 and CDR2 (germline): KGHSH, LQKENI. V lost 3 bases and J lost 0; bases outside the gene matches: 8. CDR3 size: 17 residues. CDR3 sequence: CASSPVQRTGANYGYTF. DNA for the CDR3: TGTGCCAGCTCACCCGTTCAAAGGACAGGGGCTAACTATGGCTACACCTTC.

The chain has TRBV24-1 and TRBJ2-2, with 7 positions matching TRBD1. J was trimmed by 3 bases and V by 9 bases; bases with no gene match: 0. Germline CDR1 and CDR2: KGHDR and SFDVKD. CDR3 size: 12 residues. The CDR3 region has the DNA TGTGCCACCCAGGGGGACACCGGGGAGCTGTTTTTT. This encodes CATQGDTGELFF.

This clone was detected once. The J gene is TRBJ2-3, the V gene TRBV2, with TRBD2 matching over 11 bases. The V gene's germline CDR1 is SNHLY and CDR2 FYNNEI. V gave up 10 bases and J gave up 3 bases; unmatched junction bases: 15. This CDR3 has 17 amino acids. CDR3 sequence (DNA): TGTGCCACCACGCAGAGCGTAGCGGGGGGGCGAACAGATACGCAGTATTTT. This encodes CATTQSVAGGRTDTQYF.

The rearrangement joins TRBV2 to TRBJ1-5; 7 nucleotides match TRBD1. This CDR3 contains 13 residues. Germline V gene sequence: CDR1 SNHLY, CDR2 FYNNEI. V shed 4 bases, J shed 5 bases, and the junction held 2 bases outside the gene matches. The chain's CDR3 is CASSGDRYQPQHF. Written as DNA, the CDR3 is TGTGCCAGCAGTGGGGACAGATATCAGCCCCAGCATTTT.

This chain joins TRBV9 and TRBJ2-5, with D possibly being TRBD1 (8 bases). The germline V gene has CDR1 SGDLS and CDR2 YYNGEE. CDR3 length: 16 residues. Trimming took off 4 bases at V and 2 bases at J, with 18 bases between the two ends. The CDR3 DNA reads TGTGCCAGCAGCACAGGGGGAGGGCGTGGGCAAGAGACCCAGTACTTC. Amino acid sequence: CASSTGGGRGQETQYF.

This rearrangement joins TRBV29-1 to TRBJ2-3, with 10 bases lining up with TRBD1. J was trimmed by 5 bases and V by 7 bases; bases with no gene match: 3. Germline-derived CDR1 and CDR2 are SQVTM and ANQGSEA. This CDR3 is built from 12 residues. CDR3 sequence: CSARTGGDTQYF. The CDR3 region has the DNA TGCAGCGCCAGGACAGGGGGAGATACGCAGTATTTT.

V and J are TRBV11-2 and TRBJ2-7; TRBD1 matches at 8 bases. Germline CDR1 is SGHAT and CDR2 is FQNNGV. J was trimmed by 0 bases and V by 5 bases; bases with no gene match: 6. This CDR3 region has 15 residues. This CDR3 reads CASSVRTGSSYEQYF. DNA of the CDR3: TGTGCCAGCAGCGTTAGGACAGGGAGCTCCTACGAGCAGTACTTC.

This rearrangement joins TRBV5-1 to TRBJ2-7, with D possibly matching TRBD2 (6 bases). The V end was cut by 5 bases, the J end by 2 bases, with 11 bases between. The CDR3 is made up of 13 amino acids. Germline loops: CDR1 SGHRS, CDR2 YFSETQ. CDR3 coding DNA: TGCGCCAGCAGTCGGGACTCGACCTACGAGCAGTACTTC. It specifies CASSRDSTYEQYF.

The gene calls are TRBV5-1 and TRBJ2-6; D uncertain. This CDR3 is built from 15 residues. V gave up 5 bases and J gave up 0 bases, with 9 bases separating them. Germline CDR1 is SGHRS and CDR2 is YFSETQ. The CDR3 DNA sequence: TGCGCCAGCAGGGCCGTTATCTCTGGGGCCAACGTCCTGACTTTC. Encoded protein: CASRAVISGANVLTF. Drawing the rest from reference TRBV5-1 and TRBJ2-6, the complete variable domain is KAGVTQTPRYLIKTRGQQVTLSCSPISGHRSVSWYQQTPGQGLQFLFEYFSETQRNKGNFPGRFSGRQFSNSRSEMNVSTLELGDSALYLCASRAVISGANVLTFGAGSRLTVL.

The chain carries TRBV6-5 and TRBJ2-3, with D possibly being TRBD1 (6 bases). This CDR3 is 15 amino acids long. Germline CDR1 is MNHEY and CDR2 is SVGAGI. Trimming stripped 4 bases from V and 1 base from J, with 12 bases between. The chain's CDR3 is CASSSFRGGTDTQYF. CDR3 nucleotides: TGTGCCAGCAGTTCTTTCAGGGGAGGCACAGATACGCAGTATTTT.